Listed here are 27 T cell receptor beta chains from one sample, sequenced in a study of CD8+CD57+ T cells in acquired aplastic anemia. Investigators profiled TCR beta VDJ and CDR3 from genomic DNA template. MiXCR, run by TCRdb on the reads, gives a single entry per CDR3 protein. The sample lists around 210,000 distinct CDR3 sequences, around three fifths seen once, with 58% in the top ten. All sequencing subjects had displayed CD8+CD57+ cell expansion on flow cytometry. The material sequenced was sorted CD4+, CD8+, or CD8+CD57+ T cells (not recorded which) from PBMCs. These receptors were taken from a human donor with aplastic anemia.

The rearrangement uses TRBV29-1 and TRBJ2-3; possibly TRBD2 for D (6 bases). Germline CDR1 reads SQVTM; CDR2 reads ANQGSEA. The V end was cut by 4 bases, the J end by 8 bases, with 22 bases between. The CDR3 totals 15 residues. The CDR3 nucleotides read TGCAGCGTTGCGACCGGCGGGACTCTTCAGGTTACGCAGTATTTT. This gives the protein CSVATGGTLQVTQYF.

The rearrangement links TRBV2 to TRBJ1-6, with a weak D call TRBD1 (5 bases). The CDR3 contains 16 residues. CDR1 is SNHLY, CDR2 FYNNEI, per germline. The ends were cut back, 7 bases at V and 9 bases at J, with 22 bases in the middle. Written as DNA, the CDR3 is TGTGCCAGCACCGAGCCCCCCCCACATACAGGTTCACCCCTCCACTTT. Encoded protein: CASTEPPPHTGSPLHF.

The rearrangement links TRBV20-1 to TRBJ1-2; D remains ambiguous. The CDR3 is made up of 13 amino acids. V was shortened by 1 base and J by 4 bases, with 10 bases between the two germline ends. The germline gives CDR1 DFQATT, CDR2 SNEGSKA (reference sequence). CDR3: CSARVAGPYGYTF. For the CDR3, the DNA is TGCAGTGCTAGAGTAGCGGGTCCCTATGGCTACACCTTC.

This chain connects TRBV10-3 to TRBJ2-3; 8 bases agree with TRBD2. The CDR3 sequence is 14 residues long. In germline, CDR1 is ENHRY, CDR2 SYGVKD. V dropped 2 bases and J dropped 4; count of bases not matched to a gene: 2. The CDR3 DNA is TGTGCCATCAGTGAGGGACTAGCCGCAGATACGCAGTATTTT. Translation gives CAISEGLAADTQYF.

This rearrangement joins TRBV19 to TRBJ2-1; 15 positions match TRBD2. The CDR3 sequence is 18 residues long. V trimming: 7 bases; J trimming: 0 bases; junction bases outside the gene matches: 7. Germline CDR1 LNHDA, CDR2 SQIVND (reference sequence). CDR3 coding DNA: TGTGCCAGTACTCGGACTAGCGGGGGGGGGAGCTCCTACAATGAGCAGTTCTTC. This gives the protein CASTRTSGGGSSYNEQFF.

The chain employs TRBV29-1 and TRBJ2-7; no clear D. Deletions cut 4 bases from V and 2 bases from J, with 6 bases between. Germline lookup yields CDR1 SQVTM and CDR2 ANQGSEA. The CDR3 is 11 residues long. The chain's CDR3 is CSVGGAYEQYF. DNA of the CDR3: TGCAGCGTTGGTGGGGCCTACGAGCAGTACTTC.

The V gene is TRBV7-6, the J gene TRBJ2-3; possibly TRBD2 for D (7 bases). The V and J ends lost 5 bases and 4 bases respectively, with 19 bases between them. Germline values: CDR1 SGHVS, CDR2 FNYEAQ. The CDR3 extends over 16 amino acids. CDR3 DNA: TGTGCCAGCAGCCCCGTGGGGGCGGGGGAAGCAGATACGCAGTATTTT. Residues: CASSPVGAGEADTQYF.

The chain recombines TRBV7-2 with TRBJ1-3; D remains ambiguous. Germline CDR1 and CDR2: SGHTA and FQGNSA. CDR3 length: 13 amino acids. Trimming took 2 bases from V and 4 from J, leaving 6 bases between them. CDR3 protein: CASSLRQGNTIYF. The CDR3 nucleotides are TGTGCCAGCAGCTTAAGGCAGGGAAACACCATATATTTT.

Remarks on this clonotype: This CDR3 is missing its conserved last phenylalanine or tryptophan, likely due to a read error. This chain uses TRBV10-3 with TRBJ2-5; a weak D match, TRBD2 (6 bases). This CDR3 has 12 amino acids. V lost 4 bases to trimming and J lost 5 bases, with 8 bases between them. CDR1 ENHRY and CDR2 SYGVKD come from the germline V gene. CDR3 DNA: TGTGCCATCAGTGGTGGGGGGGAGACCCAGTACCTC. It yields the protein CAISGGGETQYL.

In its sample, this clonotype was seen a few times. The chain joins TRBV12-3 or TRBV12-4 to TRBJ1-2, with 8 positions matching TRBD1. The CDR3 is 13 residues long. J was trimmed by 4 bases and V by 7 bases; bases with no gene match: 5. CDR3 loop: CASTAGGGYGYTF. The CDR3 DNA sequence: TGTGCCAGCACCGCAGGGGGCGGCTATGGCTACACCTTC.

V is TRBV6-4 and J is TRBJ2-1; 9 nucleotides match TRBD2. CDR3 length: 14 amino acids. The germline gives CDR1 MRHNA, CDR2 SNTAGT. Unmatched junction bases numbered 5, after V lost 4 bases and J lost 7 bases. The CDR3 reads CASSVSGRWNEQFF. CDR3 in DNA: TGTGCCAGCAGTGTTAGCGGGAGATGGAATGAGCAGTTCTTC.

This clonotype was found many times. The chain uses TRBV7-9 and TRBJ1-1; D remains ambiguous. The germline V gene encodes CDR1 SEHNR and CDR2 FQNEAQ (reference sequence). The CDR3 contains 12 residues. V lost 1 base and J lost 4, with 4 bases in between. The CDR3 here is CASSLGVTEAFF. The CDR3 DNA reads TGTGCCAGCAGCTTAGGCGTCACTGAAGCTTTCTTT.

This clonotype was detected only a few times. This chain links TRBV10-3 with TRBJ1-5; D perhaps matches TRBD1 (5 bases). Per germline, CDR1 ENHRY and CDR2 SYGVKD. V lost 10 bases to trimming and J lost 7 bases, with 20 bases between them. CDR3 length: 14 residues. The CDR3 loop reads CATSYDGANQPQHF. The CDR3 region has the DNA TGTGCCACTTCCTATGACGGGGCGAACCAGCCCCAGCATTTT.

A few counts support this clonotype. This chain links TRBV7-3 with TRBJ1-1, with D hard to call. CDR1 is SGHTA, CDR2 FQGTGA, per germline. V lost 2 bases to trimming and J lost 5 bases, with 12 bases between them. CDR3 size: 14 residues. Written as DNA, the CDR3 is TGTGCCAGCAGCTTAGTCTTGACGGGGACTGAAGCTTTCTTT. Translated: CASSLVLTGTEAFF.

This rearrangement joins TRBV7-3 to TRBJ2-7, with D perhaps matching TRBD2 (6 bases). The V gene lost 2 bases and the J gene lost 6 bases, with 8 bases spanning the gap. CDR3 length: 12 residues. Germline V CDR1 and CDR2: SGHTA, FQGTGA. The CDR3 DNA reads as TGTGCCAGCAGCTTACAGGGAGGCGAGCAGTACTTC. Amino acids: CASSLQGGEQYF.

V is TRBV29-1 and J is TRBJ2-7; D may be TRBD2 (6 bases). CDR1 is SQVTM, CDR2 ANQGSEA, per germline. V dropped 1 base and J dropped 2 bases, with 24 bases sitting between them. CDR3 length: 18 amino acids. The CDR3 nucleotides are TGCAGCGTTGAAGCCGCCATCGATAGCCGGGGGTCACCCTACGAGCAGTACTTC. This codes for CSVEAAIDSRGSPYEQYF.

This clonotype was counted a few times. This chain joins TRBV19 and TRBJ2-5, with a tentative D call TRBD2 (6 bases). Germline V lookup: CDR1 LNHDA, CDR2 SQIVND (reference sequence). The CDR3 extends over 15 amino acids. Trimming left V 5 bases short and J 5 bases short, with 18 bases between. The CDR3 spells CASSEGGRAAETQYF. The CDR3 DNA reads TGTGCCAGTAGTGAGGGAGGCAGGGCGGCGGAGACCCAGTACTTC.

The rearrangement uses TRBV20-1 and TRBJ1-1, with D unclear. The CDR3 is 12 residues long. Trimming took off 6 bases at V and 5 bases at J, with 13 bases between the two ends. Germline lookup yields CDR1 DFQATT and CDR2 SNEGSKA (reference sequence). The CDR3 DNA reads TGCAGTGCGATAGACGAGAGGACTGAAGCTTTCTTT. The encoded protein is CSAIDERTEAFF.

This rearrangement joins TRBV7-2 to TRBJ1-1, with D unresolved. The germline V and J ends were trimmed by 2 bases and 0 bases, with 7 bases remaining between them. Germline V gene lookup returns CDR1 SGHTA and CDR2 FQGNSA. CDR3 length equals 14 residues. In nucleotides, the CDR3 is TGTGCCAGCAGCTTAACGTCCATGAACACTGAAGCTTTCTTT. Amino acids: CASSLTSMNTEAFF.

Of note for this clonotype: Compared with germline, one end of the junction differs, possibly owing to a read error. The chain combines TRBV24-1 with TRBJ2-5; D uncertain. The CDR3 runs 15 residues. CDR1 is KGHDR, CDR2 SFDVKD, per germline. Here the CDR3 DNA reads TGTGCCAGCAGTTACCCGGGTCTGACCCAAGAGACCCAGTACTTC. Translation gives CASSYPGLTQETQYF.

V and J are TRBV24-1 and TRBJ2-7; D is perhaps TRBD1 (6 bases). This CDR3 is 15 amino acids long. Germline loops: CDR1 KGHDR, CDR2 SFDVKD. Trimming pared 1 base from V and 1 base from J, leaving 10 bases between. The CDR3 DNA reads as TGTGCCACCAGTGATTTAGGGGGTCCTTCCTACGAGCAGTACTTC. It specifies CATSDLGGPSYEQYF.

For the CDR3, the DNA is TGTGCCATCAGTGAAGGGCCAGCCTACGAGCAGTACTTC. It is translated as CAISEGPAYEQYF. The chain recombines TRBV10-3 with TRBJ2-7, with D uncertain. The V gene lost 3 bases and the J gene lost 2 bases, with 8 bases spanning the gap. Germline values: CDR1 ENHRY, CDR2 SYGVKD. The CDR3 runs 13 residues.

This chain joins TRBV29-1 and TRBJ2-5, with 8 bases matching TRBD1. Trimming removed 6 bases from V and 4 bases from J; junction bases left unmatched: 10. Germline CDR1 reads SQVTM; CDR2 reads ANQGSEA. CDR3 length equals 14 residues. CDR3 amino acids: CSVDRAQARETQYF. In DNA form, the CDR3 reads TGCAGCGTGGACAGGGCGCAGGCCAGAGAGACCCAGTACTTC.

This clonotype was seen just once. This chain connects TRBV10-3 to TRBJ2-3; D may be TRBD1 (6 bases). The CDR3 sequence is 15 residues long. Germline lookup yields CDR1 ENHRY and CDR2 SYGVKD. Trimming stripped 4 bases from V and 4 bases from J, with 15 bases between. CDR3: CAISADQGIPDTQYF. CDR3 DNA: TGTGCCATCAGTGCGGACCAGGGGATCCCAGATACGCAGTATTTT.

The V call is TRBV20-1, the J call TRBJ1-1, with D hard to call. V was shortened by 6 bases and J by 7 bases, with 12 bases between the two germline ends. The germline V gene has CDR1 DFQATT and CDR2 SNEGSKA (reference sequence). The CDR3 is 11 residues long. DNA for the CDR3: TGCAGTGCCCTCGTCCTTAGTGAAGCTTTCTTT. This sequence encodes CSALVLSEAFF.

The genes are TRBV19 and TRBJ1-1, with D unresolved. Trimming cost V 5 bases and J 0 bases, with 10 bases left between them. The CDR3 spans 14 residues. Per germline, CDR1 LNHDA and CDR2 SQIVND (reference sequence). The CDR3, as DNA: TGTGCCAGTAGTCACGGGATTATGAACACTGAAGCTTTCTTT. Translated: CASSHGIMNTEAFF.

The sample holds many counts of this clonotype. The chain couples TRBV20-1 to TRBJ2-7; D is ambiguous. The ends were cut back, 0 bases at V and 2 bases at J, with 5 bases in the middle. Germline CDR1 DFQATT, CDR2 SNEGSKA (reference sequence). This CDR3 is built from 12 residues. The CDR3: CSAREDTYEQYF. The CDR3 bases are TGCAGTGCTAGAGAGGATACCTACGAGCAGTACTTC.